What follows describes a single T cell receptor beta chain. This record comes from a study of cytomegalovirus exposure and HLA in healthy donors. Researchers ran the PCR with 60 Vbeta and 13 Jbeta primers. Sequencing used immunoSEQ multiplex PCR; TCRdb keeps in-frame clones, though not all of them. The table has some 170,000 clones, about three quarters seen once. Trimming took 4 bases from V and 9 from J, leaving 18 bases between them. The CDR3 is 14 amino acids. CDR1 and CDR2 from the germline V gene are MDHEN and SYDVKM. The chain uses TRBV28 and TRBJ1-1; D remains ambiguous. The specimen sequenced was PBMCs. The source of this sequence is a man aged 18 to 29 in good health and CMV-seropositive. This CDR3 reads CASSSRYRHAQAFF. The CDR3 DNA follows: TGTGCCAGCAGTTCTCGATACCGACACGCGCAAGCTTTCTTT.